Listed below are T cell receptor beta chains from one sample, sequenced in a study of blood T cell repertoires in COVID-19. The assay was immunoSEQ multiplex PCR, and TCRdb's table has in-frame clones only and misses some. The sample includes 150,000 or so clones, roughly nine tenths seen only once; the top ten take roughly an eighth. Sequencing was carried out using peripheral blood. The receptors derive from a man between 18 and 29 years old with COVID-19, enrolled during active disease. CDR3s include the opening cysteine and the closing phenylalanine or tryptophan. The D gene is left open where the match is weak. Clone size, where shown, is once, few, many, or a class for clones that have expanded.

j_call d_call clone_size v_call cdr3_nt cdr3_aa
TRBJ1-1 - once TRBV18 TGTGCCAGCTCACCACAGGGGTTGAACACTGAAGCTTTCTTT CASSPQGLNTEAFF
TRBJ1-1 - - TRBV5-1 TGCGCCAGCAGCCCGGCGGGGACCGCTGAAGCTTTCTTT CASSPAGTAEAFF
TRBJ2-7 TRBD2 - TRBV9 TGTGCCAGCAGCGTAGGGGGACTAGCGGGAGTTGCAGCATTCGAGCGGCAGTACTTC CASSVGGLAGVAAFERQYF
TRBJ2-7 - - TRBV28 TGTGCCAGCAGCATCCGGGTCGCAAACTACGAGCAGTACTTC CASSIRVANYEQYF
TRBJ2-7 TRBD2 - TRBV7-8 TGTGCCAGCAAAGACCCGGGCGGGAGTTTCTCCTACGAGCAGTACTTC CASKDPGGSFSYEQYF
TRBJ2-1 TRBD2 - TRBV7-8 TGTGCCAGCAGCTTAGTGGTTCCTAGCGGGAGTAGTGAGCAGTTCTTC CASSLVVPSGSSEQFF
TRBJ2-7 - - TRBV7-8 TGTGCCAGCAGCCCAACTAGCTCCTACGAGCAGTACTTC CASSPTSSYEQYF
TRBJ2-5 - - TRBV12-3/TRBV12-4 TGTGCCAGCAGGGGGGAGGCCCCAGAGACCCAGTACTTC CASRGEAPETQYF
TRBJ2-7 TRBD2 - TRBV6-5 TGTGCCAGCAGGACTAGCGGGAGGACTCGGGAGCAGTACTTC CASRTSGRTREQYF
TRBJ1-5 - once TRBV19 TGTGCCAGTAGTATAGACAGGGCCGGCAATCAGCCCCAGCATTTT CASSIDRAGNQPQHF
TRBJ2-2 TRBD2 - TRBV11-3 TGTGCCAGCAGCTTTACTAGCGGGAGCCTTTCCGGGGAGCTGTTTTTT CASSFTSGSLSGELFF
TRBJ2-1 - - TRBV6-4 TGTGCCAGCAGTGACTCCGCTAGCGCCTACTACAATGAGCAGTTCTTC CASSDSASAYYNEQFF
TRBJ2-6 TRBD1 - TRBV15 TGTGCCACCAGCAAGGGGGCAAGGGCAGGGTTCGGTGGGGCCAACGTCCTGACTTTC CATSKGARAGFGGANVLTF
TRBJ2-1 TRBD2 few TRBV9 TGTGCCAGCAGCGTAGATAAACTAGCGGGTTACAATGAGCAGTTCTTC CASSVDKLAGYNEQFF
TRBJ1-4 TRBD1 - TRBV29-1 TGCAGCGTTGGGGACAGGACCGGCGGACTGCTTTTT CSVGDRTGGLLF
TRBJ2-7 TRBD1 - TRBV9 TGTGCCAGCAGCCCCTCCGGGACAGACCTCTACGAGCAGTACTTC CASSPSGTDLYEQYF
TRBJ1-2 - - TRBV3-1/TRBV3-2 TGTGCCAGCAGCCAAGCGATCCGAACAGGATACACCTTC CASSQAIRTGYTF
TRBJ1-2 TRBD1 - TRBV4-3 TGCGCCAGCAGCCAAGATCAGGGACAGGGCAGAGGCTACACCTTC CASSQDQGQGRGYTF
TRBJ1-1 - - TRBV5-4 TGTGCCAGCAGCTTGGGAGGGATGGCGAACACTGAAGCTTTCTTT CASSLGGMANTEAFF
TRBJ1-5 - once TRBV15 TGTGCCACCAGCAGAGATTTTGGGGCCAACAATCAGCCCCAGCATTTT CATSRDFGANNQPQHF
TRBJ2-5 - - TRBV5-1 TGCGCCAGCAGCTTGGCGCCAGGACAAGAGACCCAGTACTTC CASSLAPGQETQYF
TRBJ2-7 - - TRBV6-6 TGTGCCAGCAGTTACGCGGGGGCGGGCGCGTCCTACGAGCAGTACTTC CASSYAGAGASYEQYF
TRBJ2-3 - - TRBV6-1 TGTGCCAGCAGTGCTCGGAGGGGGCCGGGGACAGATACGCAGTATTTT CASSARRGPGTDTQYF
TRBJ1-6 TRBD1 - TRBV28 TGTGCCAGCAGTCTGTTAGGACAGGGGGCGGATTCACCCCTCCACTTT CASSLLGQGADSPLHF